What follows are 3 T cell receptor beta chains derived from one specimen sequenced in a study of blood T cell repertoires in COVID-19. The repertoire was sequenced with immunoSEQ multiplex PCR; TCRdb's copy has only in-frame clones and lacks some. The profile shows hundreds of thousands of clones, roughly 89% of them singletons. The sequenced sample was peripheral blood. The source is a man between 60 and 75 years old who had recovered from COVID-19.

CDR3 protein: CASSYYGRRGNEQFF. The DNA of the CDR3 is TGTGCCAGCAGTTACTACGGGAGACGTGGCAATGAGCAGTTCTTC. The chain uses TRBV6-5 and TRBJ2-1; possible D gene TRBD2, 6 bases. The CDR3 sequence is 15 residues long. Germline V gene lookup returns CDR1 MNHEY and CDR2 SVGAGI. Between the trimmed V and J ends, which lost 1 base and 6 bases, there was a span of 13 bases.

This sequence joins TRBV12-5 and TRBJ1-5, with 7 bases that match TRBD1. V lost 2 bases to trimming and J lost 0 bases; unmatched junction nucleotides: 7. The germline CDR1 and CDR2 sequences are LGHNT and FRNRAP. The CDR3 spans 17 residues. The CDR3 spells CASGLTWAGGSNQPQHF. The DNA for the CDR3 is TGTGCTAGTGGTTTGACCTGGGCAGGGGGTAGCAATCAGCCCCAGCATTTT.

This chain connects TRBV11-3 to TRBJ2-1, with 10 bases aligning to TRBD2. This CDR3 is built from 15 residues. Germline-derived CDR1 and CDR2 are SGHNT and YENEEA. V lost 5 bases to trimming and J lost 9 bases; unmatched junction nucleotides: 10. The CDR3 here is CASSPGVLAGAEQFF. DNA of the CDR3: TGTGCCAGCAGCCCTGGTGTCCTAGCGGGGGCTGAGCAGTTCTTC.